The 28 T cell receptor beta chains in this list originate from one sample, sequenced in a study of CD8+CD57+ T cells in acquired aplastic anemia. The patients chosen for sequencing had shown expansion of CD8+CD57+ cells (detected by flow cytometry). Genomic DNA, the template, was used for profiling of the TCR beta VDJ and CDR3. In TCRdb, the reads were re-called with MiXCR into one record per CDR3 protein. This sample has 150,000 to 180,000 distinct CDR3 sequences; about 52% occur once, and the top ten carry about an eighth. Sequencing was carried out using sorted CD4+, CD8+, or CD8+CD57+ T cells (not recorded which) from PBMCs. The receptors were gathered from a human donor with aplastic anemia.

V is TRBV7-2 and J is TRBJ1-2; 7 bases fit TRBD1. Looked up from germline, CDR1 is SGHTA and CDR2 is FQGNSA. The CDR3 length is 13 residues. The ends lost 5 bases at V and 2 bases at J; junction bases unmatched: 2. The CDR3 DNA is TGTGCCAGCAGCCAGGACAGGAACTATGGCTACACCTTC. Encoded protein: CASSQDRNYGYTF.

The chain couples TRBV15 to TRBJ2-7; D is unclear. Trimming cost V 0 bases and J 1 base, with 7 bases left between them. Germline V gene sequence: CDR1 LNHNV, CDR2 YYDKDF (reference sequence). CDR3 size: 14 residues. The CDR3: CATSREGSSYEQYF. In nucleotides, the CDR3 is TGTGCCACCAGCAGAGAAGGCTCTTCCTACGAGCAGTACTTC.

This clonotype was seen a single time. A read error is possible here, since a much larger clone lies one base away. The rearrangement links TRBV5-1 to TRBJ2-3; the D is unclear. Germline V gene data show CDR1 as SGHRS and CDR2 as YFSETQ. This CDR3 is built from 14 residues. The CDR3 loop reads CAGSLAFLTDTQYF. CDR3 sequence (DNA): TGCGCCGGCAGCTTGGCCTTCCTCACAGATACGCAGTATTTT.

This clonotype was recorded many times. The chain carries TRBV4-2 and TRBJ2-7; no clear D. The CDR3 sequence is 11 residues long. Looked up from germline, CDR1 is LGHNA and CDR2 is YNFKEQ. V lost 0 bases and J lost 6, with 3 bases in between. The CDR3 region is CASSQELEQYF. In nucleotides, the CDR3 is TGTGCCAGCAGCCAAGAGCTCGAGCAGTACTTC.

The chain has TRBV24-1 and TRBJ2-5; D is unresolved. The CDR3 covers 13 residues. Germline assignment: CDR1 KGHDR and CDR2 SFDVKD. V was trimmed by 3 bases and J by 2 bases, leaving 6 bases between them. CDR3: CATSDQVQETQYF. CDR3 coding DNA: TGTGCCACCAGTGATCAGGTTCAAGAGACCCAGTACTTC.

This clonotype was seen many times. The rearrangement links TRBV19 to TRBJ1-1; possible D gene TRBD1, 5 bases. This CDR3 region has 15 residues. The germline CDR1 and CDR2 sequences are LNHDA and SQIVND (reference sequence). V was shortened by 1 base and J by 3 bases, with 12 bases between the two germline ends. The CDR3 nucleotides read TGTGCCAGTAGTATAGGATCGGGGCGGGACACTGAAGCTTTCTTT. It translates to CASSIGSGRDTEAFF.

This clonotype was seen a handful of times. The genes are TRBV29-1 and TRBJ2-5, with a possible D match to TRBD2 (5 bases). This CDR3 spans 12 amino acids. Germline V CDR1 and CDR2: SQVTM, ANQGSEA. V shed 5 bases and J shed 7 bases, with 14 bases lying between them. CDR3 in DNA: TGCAGCGTTCTCCAAGGGAGCGGGACCCAGTACTTC. It yields the protein CSVLQGSGTQYF. Combining the CDR3 with reference TRBV29-1 and TRBJ2-5 gives the whole variable domain SAVISQKPSRDICQRGTSLTIQCQVDSQVTMMFWYRQQPGQSLTLIATANQGSEATYESGFVIDKFPISRPNLTFSTLTVSNMSPEDSSIYLCSVLQGSGTQYFGPGTRLLVL.

The chain has TRBV4-1 and TRBJ2-7; 14 bases match TRBD2. The CDR3 extends over 18 amino acids. The V segment lost 2 bases and the J segment 0 bases; nucleotides outside the gene matches: 6. CDR1 is MGHRA, CDR2 YSYEKL, per germline. The CDR3 region is CASSQSTSGGGRSYEQYF. CDR3 DNA: TGCGCCAGCAGCCAATCGACTAGCGGGGGGGGTCGCTCCTACGAGCAGTACTTC.

This clonotype occurred many times. This chain joins TRBV7-9 and TRBJ2-5; possibly TRBD2 for D (5 bases). This CDR3 spans 15 amino acids. The germline V and J ends were trimmed by 5 bases and 1 base, with 14 bases remaining between them. Looked up from germline, CDR1 is SEHNR and CDR2 is FQNEAQ (reference sequence). The CDR3: CASSPPDYSQETQYF. For the CDR3, the DNA is TGTGCCAGCAGCCCCCCTGACTACAGCCAAGAGACCCAGTACTTC.

The chain combines TRBV7-9 with TRBJ1-2; D not certain. Trimming took 6 bases from V and 7 from J, leaving 12 bases between them. CDR3 length: 12 amino acids. The V gene's germline CDR1 is SEHNR and CDR2 FQNEAQ (reference sequence). The CDR3 coding sequence is TGTGCCAGCAGTCAATCGGCGGGTGGCTACACCTTC. Translating it yields CASSQSAGGYTF.

The chain combines TRBV12-3 or TRBV12-4 with TRBJ1-6; D is uncertain. Deletions cut 7 bases from V and 13 bases from J, with 17 bases between. The CDR3 consists of 13 residues. CDR3 bases: TGTGCCAGCACCCCTCAATCGGAGGGCCCCCTCCACTTT. Translation: CASTPQSEGPLHF.

The chain uses TRBV10-3 and TRBJ1-5, with D perhaps TRBD1 (5 bases). Per germline, CDR1 ENHRY and CDR2 SYGVKD. V was trimmed by 0 bases and J by 3 bases, leaving 12 bases between them. This CDR3 has 16 amino acids. CDR3 sequence (DNA): TGTGCCATCAGTGAGTCAGCTGGGACCGACAATCAGCCCCAGCATTTT. Protein product: CAISESAGTDNQPQHF.

J is TRBJ1-4 and V is TRBV5-1, with TRBD1 identical over 9 bases. This CDR3 is built from 14 residues. Unmatched junction bases numbered 4, after V lost 2 bases and J lost 8 bases. CDR1 SGHRS and CDR2 YFSETQ come from the germline V gene. The CDR3 DNA reads as TGCGCCAGCAGCTTACAGGGGGCTGGAGAAAAACTGTTTTTT. It yields the protein CASSLQGAGEKLFF. Full variable domain (missing parts from reference TRBV5-1 and TRBJ1-4): KAGVTQTPRYLIKTRGQQVTLSCSPISGHRSVSWYQQTPGQGLQFLFEYFSETQRNKGNFPGRFSGRQFSNSRSEMNVSTLELGDSALYLCASSLQGAGEKLFFGSGTQLSVL.

The chain recombines TRBV24-1 with TRBJ2-5; TRBD2 might be the D (7 bases). V shed 3 bases and J shed 4 bases, with 20 bases lying between them. This CDR3 is built from 17 residues. Germline V gene lookup returns CDR1 KGHDR and CDR2 SFDVKD. The chain's CDR3 is CATSDAGDGGAGETQYF. CDR3 nucleotides: TGTGCCACCAGTGATGCCGGGGATGGGGGGGCAGGAGAGACCCAGTACTTC.

This clonotype was seen repeatedly, ten times or more. The chain recombines TRBV4-2 with TRBJ2-1; TRBD2 aligns across 9 bases. CDR1 is LGHNA, CDR2 YNFKEQ, per germline. V gave up 5 bases and J gave up 2 bases; unmatched junction bases: 7. There are 16 residues in the CDR3. DNA of the CDR3: TGTGCCAGCAGCGTATTAGCGGGGGACGCCTACAATGAGCAGTTCTTC. It specifies CASSVLAGDAYNEQFF.

Remarks on this clonotype: This could be a read error, since a much larger clone is one nucleotide away. V gene TRBV13 combines with J gene TRBJ1-6; 7 bases map to TRBD1. Losses at the gene ends were 5 bases for V and 3 bases for J; bases not matched to a gene: 13. CDR3 size: 18 residues. The germline V gene encodes CDR1 PRHDT and CDR2 FYEKMQ (reference sequence). The CDR3 loop is CASSLNPRGSFYNSPLHF. DNA of the CDR3: TGTGCCAGCAGCCTAAACCCCAGGGGGAGCTTCTATAATTCACCCCTCCACTTT. The full variable domain, completed using reference TRBV13 and TRBJ1-6, is AAGVIQSPRHLIKEKRETATLKCYPIPRHDTVYWYQQGPGQDPQFLISFYEKMQSDKGSIPDRFSAQQFSDYHSELNMSSLELGDSALYFCASSLNPRGSFYNSPLHFGNGTRLTVT.

DNA for the CDR3: TGTGCCAGCAGCATGGATCACGGCTGGGAGGATGGGCAGTACTTC. As protein: CASSMDHGWEDGQYF. This chain joins TRBV11-2 and TRBJ2-7; a possible D gene is TRBD2 (6 bases). CDR1 is SGHAT and CDR2 is FQNNGV in the germline V gene. This CDR3 is 15 amino acids long. The V end was cut by 5 bases, the J end by 9 bases, with 23 bases between.

This clonotype came up many times. The chain uses TRBV7-9 and TRBJ2-7, with TRBD1 matching over 7 bases. The CDR3 extends over 16 amino acids. Germline CDR1 SEHNR, CDR2 FQNEAQ (reference sequence). Unmatched junction bases numbered 10, after V lost 5 bases and J lost 0 bases. This CDR3 reads CASSQNGQASSYEQYF. CDR3 DNA: TGTGCCAGCAGCCAAAACGGACAGGCTAGCTCCTACGAGCAGTACTTC.

This chain connects TRBV7-6 to TRBJ2-3, with D unclear. Germline V gene sequence: CDR1 SGHVS, CDR2 FNYEAQ. This CDR3 contains 13 residues. The ends were cut back, 3 bases at V and 5 bases at J, with 9 bases in the middle. The CDR3 is CASSLGQLDTQYF. Here the CDR3 DNA reads TGTGCCAGCAGCTTGGGTCAGCTAGATACGCAGTATTTT.

The chain couples TRBV29-1 to TRBJ2-1, with a tentative D call TRBD2 (5 bases). Germline loops: CDR1 SQVTM, CDR2 ANQGSEA. The CDR3 totals 14 residues. V shed 3 bases and J shed 2 bases, with 11 bases lying between them. CDR3 DNA sequence: TGCAGCGTTGAGGAGGCGACAACCTACAATGAGCAGTTCTTC. Translated, it gives CSVEEATTYNEQFF.

In this sample, this clonotype turned up once. The chain joins TRBV19 to TRBJ2-1; D gene ambiguous. The CDR3 runs to 12 residues. CDR1 is LNHDA and CDR2 is SQIVND in the germline V gene (reference sequence). Trimming cost V 0 bases and J 8 bases, with 5 bases left between them. The CDR3 nucleotides read TGTGCCAGTAGTATAGACGGCGATGAGCAGTTCTTC. Translating it yields CASSIDGDEQFF.

The chain has TRBV5-1 and TRBJ2-1; D is uncertain. Germline values: CDR1 SGHRS, CDR2 YFSETQ. The ends were cut back, 5 bases at V and 1 base at J, with 13 bases in the middle. This CDR3 comprises 15 residues. CDR3 amino acids: CASRRSVRSYNEQFF. In nucleotides, the CDR3 is TGCGCCAGCAGGCGGAGCGTTAGGTCCTACAATGAGCAGTTCTTC.

The sample holds a few counts of this clonotype. The rearrangement uses TRBV2 and TRBJ2-3; D uncertain. The V and J ends lost 1 base and 4 bases respectively, with 3 bases between them. The germline CDR1 and CDR2 sequences are SNHLY and FYNNEI. This CDR3 spans 12 amino acids. This CDR3 reads CASSEVADTQYF. The CDR3 nucleotides read TGTGCCAGCAGTGAAGTGGCAGATACGCAGTATTTT.

The chain is built from TRBV5-1 and TRBJ2-5; tentatively, D is TRBD2 (6 bases). V was shortened by 0 bases and J by 5 bases, with 11 bases between the two germline ends. The length of the CDR3 is 14 residues. Germline CDR1 reads SGHRS; CDR2 reads YFSETQ. CDR3 residues: CASSLASARETQYF. The CDR3 region has the DNA TGCGCCAGCAGCTTGGCTAGCGCACGGGAGACCCAGTACTTC.

The chain couples TRBV9 to TRBJ2-5; D unclear. V dropped 3 bases and J dropped 3 bases, with 15 bases sitting between them. This CDR3 region has 15 residues. CDR1 is SGDLS, CDR2 YYNGEE, per germline. CDR3 sequence (DNA): TGTGCCAGCAGCGGCCCTTTCCGTGGAAAAGAGACCCAGTACTTC. This gives the protein CASSGPFRGKETQYF.

This clonotype turned up a few times. The J gene is TRBJ2-3, the V gene TRBV7-9, with D perhaps matching TRBD2 (5 bases). The CDR3 sequence is 13 residues long. Germline V gives CDR1 SEHNR, CDR2 FQNEAQ (reference sequence). Trimming pared 2 bases from V and 6 bases from J, leaving 9 bases between. The CDR3 sequence: CASSLLTGDTQYF. The CDR3 nucleotides are TGTGCCAGCAGCTTATTAACGGGGGATACGCAGTATTTT.

This clonotype showed up many times. V and J are TRBV13 and TRBJ2-1, with 12 bases fitting TRBD1. V gave up 4 bases and J gave up 8 bases; unmatched junction bases: 6. The CDR3 runs 15 residues. Germline CDR1 and CDR2: PRHDT and FYEKMQ (reference sequence). The CDR3 here is CASSSRDRGRDEQFF. CDR3 nucleotides: TGTGCCAGCAGCTCCCGGGACAGGGGGCGAGATGAGCAGTTCTTC.

There are many counts of this clonotype. The rearrangement uses TRBV19 and TRBJ2-1; 11 nucleotides line up with TRBD2. The V and J ends lost 5 bases and 1 base, in that order; junction bases with no gene match: 1. Germline loops: CDR1 LNHDA, CDR2 SQIVND (reference sequence). The CDR3 extends over 15 amino acids. The chain's CDR3 is CASSPSGGSYNEQFF. The CDR3 region has the DNA TGTGCCAGTAGTCCTAGCGGGGGGTCCTACAATGAGCAGTTCTTC.